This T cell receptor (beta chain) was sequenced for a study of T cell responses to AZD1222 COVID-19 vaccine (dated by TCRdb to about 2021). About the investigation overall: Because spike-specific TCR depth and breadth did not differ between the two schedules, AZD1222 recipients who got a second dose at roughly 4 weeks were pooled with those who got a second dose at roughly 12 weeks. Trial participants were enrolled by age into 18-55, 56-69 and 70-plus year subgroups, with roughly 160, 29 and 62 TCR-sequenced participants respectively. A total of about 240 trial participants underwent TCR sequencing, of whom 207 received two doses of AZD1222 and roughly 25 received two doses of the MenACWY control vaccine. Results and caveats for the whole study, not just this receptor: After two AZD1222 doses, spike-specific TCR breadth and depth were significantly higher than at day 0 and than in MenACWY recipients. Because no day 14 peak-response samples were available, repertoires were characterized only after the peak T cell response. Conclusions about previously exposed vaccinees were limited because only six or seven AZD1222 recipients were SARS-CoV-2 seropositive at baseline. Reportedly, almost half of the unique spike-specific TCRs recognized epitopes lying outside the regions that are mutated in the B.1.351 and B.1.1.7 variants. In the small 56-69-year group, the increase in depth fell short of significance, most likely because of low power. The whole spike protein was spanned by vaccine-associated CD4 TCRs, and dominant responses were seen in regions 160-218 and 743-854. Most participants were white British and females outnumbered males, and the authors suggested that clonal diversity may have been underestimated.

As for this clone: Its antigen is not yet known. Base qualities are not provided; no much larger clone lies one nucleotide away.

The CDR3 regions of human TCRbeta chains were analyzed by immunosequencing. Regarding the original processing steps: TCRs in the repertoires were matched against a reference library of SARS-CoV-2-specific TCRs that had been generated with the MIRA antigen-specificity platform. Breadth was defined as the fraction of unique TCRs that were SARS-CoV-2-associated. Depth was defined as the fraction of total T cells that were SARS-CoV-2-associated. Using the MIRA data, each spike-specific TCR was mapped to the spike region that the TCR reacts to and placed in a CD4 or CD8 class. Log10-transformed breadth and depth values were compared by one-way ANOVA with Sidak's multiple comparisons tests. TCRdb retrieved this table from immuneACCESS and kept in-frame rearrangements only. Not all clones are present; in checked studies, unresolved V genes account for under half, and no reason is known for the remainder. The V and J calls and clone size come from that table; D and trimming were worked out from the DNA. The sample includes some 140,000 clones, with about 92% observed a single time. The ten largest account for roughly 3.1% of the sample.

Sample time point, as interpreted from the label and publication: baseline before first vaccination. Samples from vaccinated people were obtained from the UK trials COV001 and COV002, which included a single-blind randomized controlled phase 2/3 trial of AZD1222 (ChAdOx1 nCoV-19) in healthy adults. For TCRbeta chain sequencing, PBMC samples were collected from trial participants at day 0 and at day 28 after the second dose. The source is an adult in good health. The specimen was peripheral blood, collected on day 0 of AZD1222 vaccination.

The CDR3 corresponds to CASSMSSRWGSGTDTQYF. The nucleotide sequence reads TGTGCCAGTAGTATGTCTAGCAGGTGGGGATCGGGCACAGATACGCAGTATTTT. The sequence links TRBV19 to TRBJ2-3, with TRBD2 as a weak D call on 5 bases. Cut back by 3 bases and 1 base, the V and J ends lie 20 bases apart. The germline V gene (reference sequence) sets CDR1 to LNHDA and CDR2 to SQIVND. Inclusive of the bounding cysteine and phenylalanine, the CDR3 is 18 residues long. Just CDR3 DNA is preserved here, 54 bases in frame from base 1.